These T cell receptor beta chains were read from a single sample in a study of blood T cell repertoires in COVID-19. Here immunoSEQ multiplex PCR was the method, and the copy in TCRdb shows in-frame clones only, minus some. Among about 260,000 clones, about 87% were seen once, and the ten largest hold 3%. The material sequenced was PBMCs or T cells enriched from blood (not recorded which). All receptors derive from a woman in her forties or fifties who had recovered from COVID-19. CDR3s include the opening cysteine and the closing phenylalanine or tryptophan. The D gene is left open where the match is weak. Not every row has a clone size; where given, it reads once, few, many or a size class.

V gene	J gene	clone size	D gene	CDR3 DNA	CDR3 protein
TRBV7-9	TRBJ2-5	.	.	TGTGCCAGCAGCCCGGGGGTGTCGGTAAAAGAGACCCAGTACTTC	CASSPGVSVKETQYF
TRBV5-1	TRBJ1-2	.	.	TGCGCCAGCAGCTTGGAAGGGGGAAGGAACTATGGCTACACCTTC	CASSLEGGRNYGYTF
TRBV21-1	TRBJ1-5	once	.	TGTGCCAGCTTGGACACGGCGGGATTTCTGCCCCAGCATTTT	CASLDTAGFLPQHF
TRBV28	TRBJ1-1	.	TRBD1	TGTGCCAGCAGTAAGGGGACAGACCCCACTGAAGCTTTCTTT	CASSKGTDPTEAFF
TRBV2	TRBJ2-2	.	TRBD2	TGTGCCAGTAGCGGGAGTAGGACCGGGGAGCTGTTTTTT	CASSGSRTGELFF
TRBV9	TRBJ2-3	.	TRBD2	TGTGCCAGCAGCGTAATGGGAGGGGAGGATACGCAGTATTTT	CASSVMGGEDTQYF
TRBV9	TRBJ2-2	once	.	TGTGCCAGCAGCCCCCAGGGCGCGAACACCGGGGAGCTGTTTTTT	CASSPQGANTGELFF
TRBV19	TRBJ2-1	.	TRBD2	TGTGCCAGTAGTGATAGCGGGAGTTTGAACGATGAGCAGTTCTTC	CASSDSGSLNDEQFF
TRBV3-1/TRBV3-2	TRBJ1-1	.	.	TGTGCCAGCAGCCCCAGCGGACTACCCATGAACACTGAAGCTTTCTTT	CASSPSGLPMNTEAFF
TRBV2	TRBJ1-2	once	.	TGTGCCAGCAGTGAACGGGACTCCTCGACCAACTATGGCTACACCTTC	CASSERDSSTNYGYTF
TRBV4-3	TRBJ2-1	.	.	TGCGCCAGCAGCCAAGTGTATACAGAATACAATGAGCAGTTCTTC	CASSQVYTEYNEQFF
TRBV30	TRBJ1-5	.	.	TGTGCCTGGAGTATCGCGGGGGCGCGAAGGGGCAATCAGCCCCAGCATTTT	CAWSIAGARRGNQPQHF
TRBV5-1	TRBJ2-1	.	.	TGCGCCAGCAGCTTCCCAGGGCGTAGCGGAGGGTACAATGAGCAGTTCTTC	CASSFPGRSGGYNEQFF
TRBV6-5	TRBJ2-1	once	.	TGTGCCAGCAGGGACGGGAGAGTGAATGAGCAGTTCTTC	CASRDGRVNEQFF
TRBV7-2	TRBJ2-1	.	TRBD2	TGTGCCAGCAGCTTAGGGGTCATTCTAGCGGGAGGGTATGAGCAGTTCTTC	CASSLGVILAGGYEQFF
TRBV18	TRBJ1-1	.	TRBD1	TGTGCCAGCTCAGAATTGCCGGGACAGGGACCGGCTTTCTTT	CASSELPGQGPAFF
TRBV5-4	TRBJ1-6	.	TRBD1	TGTGCCAGCAGCTTGGTGCGGGGACAGTATAATTCACCCCTCCACTTT	CASSLVRGQYNSPLHF